The clone carrying this T cell receptor (beta chain) has a single count. The germline gives CDR1 LNHDA, CDR2 SQIVND (reference sequence). J was trimmed by 6 bases and V by 5 bases; bases with no gene match: 3. The CDR3 sequence is 14 residues long. The data stem from a study of blood T cell repertoires in COVID-19. As for the study in general: Acute-phase and convalescent COVID-19 samples originated in the United States, Italy and Spain. From T cells, B-cell-depleted T cells, or PBMCs came the material, which was cDNA or gDNA.

Authors' processing steps: Reference gene primer amplification gave estimated nucleated cell counts. Clones were read by immunoSEQ multiplex PCR, and TCRdb kept only the in-frame ones, dropping some. The D gene and trimming were derived from the DNA, and the V and J assignments and clone size from that table. The repertoire has roughly 140,000 clones, 78% of them found once; the top ten carry roughly 2%. The clonotype originates from a woman aged 55-69 years with acute or convalescent COVID-19. The rearrangement joins TRBV19 to TRBJ1-4, with 10 nucleotides matching TRBD1. What was sequenced was peripheral blood. The CDR3 region has the DNA TGTGCCAGTAGTGTCGGGACAGGGGATGAAAAACTGTTTTTT. It codes for CASSVGTGDEKLFF.